A selection of T cell receptor beta chains follows, all from one sample in a study of T cell responses to AZD1222 COVID-19 vaccine. Profiled with immunoSEQ multiplex PCR; TCRdb holds only in-frame clones, not every one. The sample has roughly 160,000 clones, 92% seen once. Specimen: peripheral blood, collected on day 0 of MenACWY control vaccination. All receptors derive from an adult in good health. Both conserved end residues are part of each CDR3. A D gene is named only where the DNA matches it firmly. The size of a clone is reported for some rows only, either as once, few or many, or as a class for expanded clones.

v_call,d_call,j_call,clone_size,cdr3_aa,cdr3_nt
TRBV5-1,TRBD2,TRBJ2-3,once,CASSFIAGDTQYF,TGCGCCAGCAGCTTCATAGCGGGAGATACGCAGTATTTT
TRBV3-1/TRBV3-2,-,TRBJ1-5,-,CASRRSDSNQPQHF,TGTGCCAGCAGACGGTCCGATAGCAATCAGCCCCAGCATTTT
TRBV4-2,TRBD2,TRBJ2-1,-,CASSQDLASGRQQFF,TGTGCCAGCAGCCAAGATTTGGCTAGCGGGAGGCAGCAGTTCTTC
TRBV9,-,TRBJ1-2,few,CASSVGNRAEEYGYTF,TGTGCCAGCAGCGTAGGGAACAGGGCAGAAGAATATGGCTACACCTTC
TRBV19,TRBD1,TRBJ1-2,-,CASSIERGHPANYGYTF,TGTGCCAGTAGTATAGAAAGGGGGCATCCGGCCAACTATGGCTACACCTTC
TRBV30,TRBD1,TRBJ2-7,-,CAWVGTGKTYEQYF,TGTGCCTGGGTGGGGACAGGGAAGACCTACGAGCAGTACTTC
TRBV7-9,-,TRBJ1-2,-,CASSLINHGYTF,TGTGCCAGCAGCTTAATTAACCATGGCTACACCTTC
TRBV3-1/TRBV3-2,-,TRBJ2-5,-,CASAVDSLQETQYF,TGTGCCAGCGCGGTGGATAGCCTACAAGAGACCCAGTACTTC
TRBV11-2,-,TRBJ1-1,-,CASSLGERTEAFF,TGTGCCAGCAGCTTAGGAGAAAGGACTGAAGCTTTCTTT
TRBV19,-,TRBJ2-1,-,CASSILSPVEQFF,TGTGCCAGTAGTATACTTAGCCCCGTGGAGCAGTTCTTC
TRBV29-1,TRBD1,TRBJ1-1,-,CSTRQGDTEAFF,TGCAGCACCAGACAGGGAGACACTGAAGCTTTCTTT
TRBV21-1,-,TRBJ1-6,-,CASTRPFTLHF,TGTGCCAGCACGCGGCCTTTCACCCTCCACTTT
TRBV12-3/TRBV12-4,TRBD2,TRBJ2-7,once,CASRGTSGGAAYF,TGTGCCAGCAGGGGGACTAGCGGGGGTGCGGCGTACTTC
TRBV13,TRBD2,TRBJ2-1,-,CASSLGTSGRLTNEQFF,TGTGCCAGCAGCTTAGGGACTAGCGGGAGGTTAACCAATGAGCAGTTCTTC
TRBV28,-,TRBJ2-7,-,CATATVYEQYF,TGTGCCACAGCGACAGTCTACGAGCAGTACTTC
TRBV7-9,TRBD1,TRBJ2-7,-,CASTRDRGREQYF,TGTGCCAGCACCAGGGACAGGGGGCGCGAGCAGTACTTC
TRBV24-1,-,TRBJ1-1,once,CATSDLLGLAFF,TGTGCCACCAGTGATTTACTAGGACTAGCTTTCTTT
TRBV19,TRBD2,TRBJ2-7,-,CASKGRAEYEQYF,TGTGCCAGTAAAGGGAGGGCCGAATACGAGCAGTACTTC
TRBV29-1,TRBD2,TRBJ2-7,-,CSVSGRNTFYEQYF,TGCAGCGTTAGCGGGAGGAACACCTTCTACGAGCAGTACTTC
TRBV18,-,TRBJ2-3,-,CASSPPYGAVGTDTQYF,TGTGCCAGCTCACCACCTTACGGGGCGGTTGGCACAGATACGCAGTATTTT
TRBV6-5,TRBD2,TRBJ2-7,-,CASSYSGAGGAPEQYF,TGTGCCAGCAGTTACTCCGGAGCGGGAGGGGCCCCCGAGCAGTACTTC
TRBV7-2,TRBD2,TRBJ2-5,-,CASSAFSSGIGETQYF,TGTGCCAGCAGCGCATTCTCTAGCGGGATTGGAGAGACCCAGTACTTC
TRBV30,-,TRBJ1-6,-,CAWRQDSNNSPLHF,TGTGCCTGGAGACAGGACAGTAATAATTCACCCCTCCACTTT
TRBV4-1,-,TRBJ1-6,-,CASSLKALDGFLHF,TGCGCCAGCAGCCTAAAAGCCCTGGACGGTTTTCTCCACTTT
TRBV6-1,-,TRBJ2-7,-,CASSERGGGLTYEQYF,TGTGCCAGCAGTGAACGAGGTGGCGGCCTCACTTACGAGCAGTACTTC
TRBV5-1,TRBD1,TRBJ1-1,-,CATRDSNMNTEAFF,TGCGCCACCAGGGACAGCAACATGAACACTGAAGCTTTCTTT
TRBV20-1,-,TRBJ1-6,-,CSASLGHNSPLHF,TGCAGTGCTAGTCTAGGGCACAATTCACCCCTCCACTTT
TRBV2,TRBD1,TRBJ2-5,-,CASSVTGYSETQYF,TGTGCCAGCAGTGTGACAGGGTATTCGGAGACCCAGTACTTC
TRBV13,-,TRBJ2-6,-,CASSVRALGANVLTF,TGTGCCAGCAGCGTTAGGGCCCTCGGGGCCAACGTCCTGACTTTC
TRBV27,TRBD1,TRBJ2-7,once,CATGTVSFGRNYEQYF,TGTGCCACCGGGACAGTATCTTTCGGACGCAACTACGAGCAGTACTTC
TRBV14,-,TRBJ1-2,-,CASSQGTWEAGNYGYTF,TGTGCCAGCAGCCAAGGTACATGGGAGGCAGGCAACTATGGCTACACCTTC
TRBV28,TRBD2,TRBJ2-7,-,CASSYRVAGNEQYF,TGTGCCAGCAGTTACCGAGTAGCGGGAAACGAGCAGTACTTC
TRBV30,-,TRBJ1-2,-,CAWRGKMGHTSYYGYTF,TGTGCCTGGAGGGGAAAGATGGGACACACTTCCTACTATGGCTACACCTTC
TRBV28,-,TRBJ1-2,-,CANAGRRAGYTF,TGTGCCAACGCGGGCCGACGTGCTGGCTACACCTTC
TRBV3-1/TRBV3-2,-,TRBJ1-4,-,CASSQGLVGEKLFF,TGTGCCAGCAGCCAAGGCCTCGTAGGGGAAAAACTGTTTTTT
TRBV25-1,TRBD1,TRBJ1-1,-,CASSFFPVRTGLDTEAFF,TGTGCCAGCAGTTTTTTCCCCGTCCGGACAGGGTTGGACACTGAAGCTTTCTTT
TRBV30,-,TRBJ1-5,-,CAWSVGPSPGQPQHF,TGTGCCTGGAGTGTGGGCCCTTCCCCAGGTCAGCCCCAGCATTTT
TRBV11-2,-,TRBJ2-7,-,CASSLDAVPKYEQYF,TGTGCCAGCAGCTTAGACGCGGTTCCGAAGTACGAGCAGTACTTC
TRBV11-1,-,TRBJ1-1,-,CASSFWQAGTEAFF,TGTGCCAGCAGCTTTTGGCAGGCTGGAACTGAAGCTTTCTTT